The entry below describes one T cell receptor (beta chain). Its antigen is not known. The record originates from a study of cytomegalovirus exposure and HLA in healthy donors. The CDR3 consists of 15 residues. V dropped 5 bases and J dropped 7; count of bases not matched to a gene: 12. Germline lookup yields CDR1 SGHNT and CDR2 YYREEE (reference sequence). Libraries were prepared by immunoSEQ multiplex PCR; TCRdb keeps only in-frame clonotypes and omits some of them. The sample carries about 180,000 clones, around 86% recorded once. General study findings and limits: Published work reported that the classifier diagnosed cytomegalovirus status with high specificity and sensitivity.

Material for sequencing was PBMCs. This TCR was recovered from a man aged 18 to 29 in good health and CMV-seropositive. This chain connects TRBV5-4 to TRBJ2-5, with 9 nucleotides matching TRBD1. The CDR3, as DNA: TGTGCCAGCAGAGCGGACAGGGGTAATTTAGGGACCCAGTACTTC. Protein product: CASRADRGNLGTQYF.